The source of this T cell receptor beta chain is a study of blood T cell repertoires in COVID-19. Study in general: Acute and convalescent COVID-19 specimens originated in the United States, Italy and Spain. PBMCs, B-cell-depleted T cells, or T cells provided the cDNA or gDNA that made up the material.

The germline gives CDR1 SGHVS, CDR2 FNYEAQ. This CDR3 contains 16 residues. V was clipped by 5 bases and J by 0 bases; unmatched bases: 7. In the authors' methods: Estimates of nucleated cell counts were drawn from the amplification of reference gene primers. Sequencing used immunoSEQ multiplex PCR; TCRdb keeps in-frame clones, though not all of them. For V, J and clone size, that table is used; D and trimming come from the DNA. The table has over 100,000 clones, around 80% seen once. The material sequenced was peripheral blood. This chain connects TRBV7-6 to TRBJ1-3, with 7 bases that match TRBD1. The clonotype was recovered from a man aged 55 to 69 with active or convalescent COVID-19. The CDR3 nucleotides are TGTGCCAGCAGCCTCGGACAGGCGTCCTCTGGAAACACCATATATTTT. It is translated as CASSLGQASSGNTIYF.